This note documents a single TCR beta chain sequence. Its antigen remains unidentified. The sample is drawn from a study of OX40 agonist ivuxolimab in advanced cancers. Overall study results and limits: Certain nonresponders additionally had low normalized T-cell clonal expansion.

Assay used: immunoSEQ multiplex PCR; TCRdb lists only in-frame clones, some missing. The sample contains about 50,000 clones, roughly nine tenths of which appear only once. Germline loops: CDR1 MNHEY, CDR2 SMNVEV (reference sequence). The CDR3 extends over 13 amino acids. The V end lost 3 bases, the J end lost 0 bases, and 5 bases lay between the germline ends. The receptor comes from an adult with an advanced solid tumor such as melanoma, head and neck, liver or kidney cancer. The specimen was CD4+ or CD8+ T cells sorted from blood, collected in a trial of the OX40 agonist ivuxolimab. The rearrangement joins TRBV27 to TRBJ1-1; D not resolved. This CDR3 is CASSFGLNTEAFF. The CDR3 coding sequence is TGTGCCAGCAGTTTTGGATTGAACACTGAAGCTTTCTTT.